This is a list of T cell receptor beta chains from one sample in a study of T cell responses to AZD1222 COVID-19 vaccine. Only in-frame clones appear in the TCRdb table, and some are missing; sequencing was by immunoSEQ multiplex PCR. The repertoire includes some 160,000 clones, roughly 90% of them detected once, and over 1.5% sits in the top ten. This specimen consisted of peripheral blood, obtained on day 0 of AZD1222 vaccination. These TCRs come from an adult in good health. Both conserved end residues are part of each CDR3. A D gene is named only where the DNA matches it firmly. Size values are once, few and many counts, or a class for expanded clones, and some rows have none.

D gene	J gene	clone size	V gene	CDR3 DNA	CDR3 protein
NA	TRBJ1-1	NA	TRBV3-1/TRBV3-2	TGTGCCAGCAGCCTCTCCGACAGAACGGCTTTCTTT	CASSLSDRTAFF
NA	TRBJ2-3	NA	TRBV5-1	TGCGCCAGCAGCTCCCAGCCGGGAGTGTACACAGATACGCAGTATTTT	CASSSQPGVYTDTQYF
NA	TRBJ2-7	NA	TRBV4-1	TGCGCCAGCAGCCAAGGGCGGGGCTCAACCTACGAGCAGTACTTC	CASSQGRGSTYEQYF
NA	TRBJ1-1	NA	TRBV7-6	TGTGCCAGCAGCTTACAGGGTTACACTGAAGCTTTCTTT	CASSLQGYTEAFF
TRBD2	TRBJ2-1	NA	TRBV7-6	TGTGCCAGCAGCAAACAGCGGGGGGCCTACAATGAGCAGTTCTTC	CASSKQRGAYNEQFF
TRBD1	TRBJ1-6	NA	TRBV13	TGTGCCAGCAGCCCTAGGACAGGGGCGACAAATTCACCCCTCCACTTT	CASSPRTGATNSPLHF
TRBD1	TRBJ1-2	NA	TRBV5-1	TGCGCCAGCAGCTTGACAGGGGAGGCCTACACCTTC	CASSLTGEAYTF
TRBD1	TRBJ2-7	NA	TRBV29-1	TGCAGCGTTGATAAGACAGGGGCGAACAACGAGCAGTACTTC	CSVDKTGANNEQYF
TRBD1	TRBJ1-2	NA	TRBV7-2	TGTGCCAGCAGCCCCCAGGGGGCGGGGGTAGGCTATGGCTACACCTTC	CASSPQGAGVGYGYTF
NA	TRBJ2-7	few	TRBV27	TGTGCCAGCAGTTCCACAGCCTACGAGCAGTACTTC	CASSSTAYEQYF
NA	TRBJ2-2	NA	TRBV5-1	TGCGCCAGCAGCTCCCTCCGCACCGGGGAGCTGTTTTTT	CASSSLRTGELFF
NA	TRBJ1-2	NA	TRBV27	TGTGCCAGCAGTTCTCGAGGACTGGAGCGCTATGGCTACACCTTC	CASSSRGLERYGYTF
NA	TRBJ1-4	NA	TRBV18	TGTGCCAGCTCACCAGACGAGTGGAAACTGTTTTTT	CASSPDEWKLFF
NA	TRBJ1-4	NA	TRBV30	TGTGCCTGGACTCGTTTCGGACAGTTTAATGAAAAACTGTTTTTT	CAWTRFGQFNEKLFF
NA	TRBJ2-1	NA	TRBV25-1	TGTGCCAGCAGTGAAGCAGAGACAGATCATTTTTACAATGAGCAGTTCTTC	CASSEAETDHFYNEQFF
NA	TRBJ2-1	NA	TRBV12-3/TRBV12-4	TGTGCCAGCAGTCTAAGCTCCTACAATGAGCAGTTCTTC	CASSLSSYNEQFF
NA	TRBJ1-2	once	TRBV30	TGTGCCTGGAGTGTACGGCCGAAGGGGGATGGCTACACCTTC	CAWSVRPKGDGYTF
NA	TRBJ1-6	NA	TRBV4-1	TGCGCCAGCAGCCAAGTGGGGGCAGGGGATAATTCACCCCTCCACTTT	CASSQVGAGDNSPLHF
TRBD1	TRBJ1-2	NA	TRBV11-2	TGTGCCAGCAGCATCACCCCGACAGGGGATATTGGCTATGGCTACACCTTC	CASSITPTGDIGYGYTF
NA	TRBJ2-3	NA	TRBV4-1	TGCGCCAGCAGCCAAGGGCGCTACGGAACTAGCACAGATACGCAGTATTTT	CASSQGRYGTSTDTQYF
NA	TRBJ2-2	NA	TRBV3-1/TRBV3-2	TGTGCCAGCAGCCAAGAGAGGTACACCGGGGAGCTGTTTTTT	CASSQERYTGELFF
TRBD2	TRBJ2-1	NA	TRBV7-2	TGTGCCAGCAGCTCTAAGCGGGAGGGCCGAGATGAGCAGTTCTTC	CASSSKREGRDEQFF
TRBD1	TRBJ2-2	once	TRBV7-9	TGTGCCAGCAGCCTACGCGGGACAGGGGGCAGCGGCACCGGGGAGCTGTTTTTT	CASSLRGTGGSGTGELFF
NA	TRBJ1-2	NA	TRBV15	TGTGCCACCAGCAGCGTTCGGGGCGGTGGCTACACCTTC	CATSSVRGGGYTF
NA	TRBJ1-2	NA	TRBV7-9	TGTGCCAGCAGCTTGGGCAACTATGGCTACACCTTC	CASSLGNYGYTF
TRBD1	TRBJ1-5	once	TRBV4-1	TGCGCCAGCAGCCGCGGGACAGGGGGCTATCAGCCCCAGCATTTT	CASSRGTGGYQPQHF
NA	TRBJ2-1	NA	TRBV30	TGTGCCTGGAGCCTACAGGCGTACAATGAGCAGTTCTTC	CAWSLQAYNEQFF
TRBD1	TRBJ2-3	NA	TRBV11-2	TGTGCCAGCAGCTTGGGGACAGGGGGAGATACGCAGTATTTT	CASSLGTGGDTQYF
NA	TRBJ2-3	NA	TRBV24-1	TGTGCCACCAGTGATGGAGTAGCATGGACGCAGTATTTT	CATSDGVAWTQYF
NA	TRBJ1-5	NA	TRBV19	TGTGCCAGTAGTAACACTCACTTGCCCCAGCATTTT	CASSNTHLPQHF
NA	TRBJ2-2	NA	TRBV11-3	TGTGCCAGTTTCCCGGGGGGCCCGGTGGGGGAGCTGTTTTTT	CASFPGGPVGELFF
NA	TRBJ1-1	NA	TRBV7-9	TGTGCCAGCAGCTTAGATACGGCGAACACTGAAGCTTTCTTT	CASSLDTANTEAFF
TRBD1	TRBJ1-1	NA	TRBV6-5	TGTGCCACCAAGGGGGACAGGGGAAACACTGAAGCTTTCTTT	CATKGDRGNTEAFF
NA	TRBJ1-1	NA	TRBV7-6	TGTGCCAGCAGCGAGGACACTAACACTGAAGCTTTCTTT	CASSEDTNTEAFF
TRBD1	TRBJ2-7	NA	TRBV5-5	TGTGCCAGCAGCTTAGGCGTCGGGACAGGGTACTACGAGCAGTACTTC	CASSLGVGTGYYEQYF
TRBD1	TRBJ2-6	NA	TRBV5-6	TGTGCCAGCAGCAGGACAGGGACCCCTGGGGCCAACGTCCTGACTTTC	CASSRTGTPGANVLTF
TRBD2	TRBJ2-3	NA	TRBV30	TGTGCCTCGACTCCGGGACTAGCGGGGGGAAGGGTGTATTTT	CASTPGLAGGRVYF
NA	TRBJ1-2	NA	TRBV5-4	TGTGCCAGCAGCTTGGGGCCTGGAGGGGGAAATGGCTACACCTTC	CASSLGPGGGNGYTF
TRBD1	TRBJ1-1	NA	TRBV2	TGTGCCAGCAGCGTAACAGGGGGCCGAGCTTTCTTT	CASSVTGGRAFF
NA	TRBJ2-1	NA	TRBV5-1	TGCGCCAGCAGCTTGAGCGCGAGCTCCTACAATGAGCAGTTCTTC	CASSLSASSYNEQFF
NA	TRBJ1-5	NA	TRBV3-1/TRBV3-2	TGTGCCAGCAGCCAAGGGGCGGGAAATCAGCCCCAGCATTTT	CASSQGAGNQPQHF
NA	TRBJ1-5	NA	TRBV30	TGTGCCTGGAGCCCCGGGTCAGGAGGGGATCAACCCCAGCATTTT	CAWSPGSGGDQPQHF
NA	TRBJ1-5	NA	TRBV19	TGTGCCACCCGGGGAGGGGTTCAGCCCCAGCATTTT	CATRGGVQPQHF
NA	TRBJ2-1	NA	TRBV2	TGTGCCAGCAGTGAATTGAGGAGGGCCGGAAATGAGCAGTTCTTC	CASSELRRAGNEQFF
NA	TRBJ1-5	NA	TRBV23-1	TGCGCCAGCAGTCACATCGAACCTCAGGGTTTTCGTGTGCAGCCCCAGCATTTT	CASSHIEPQGFRVQPQHF
NA	TRBJ1-1	NA	TRBV7-2	TGTGCCAGCAGCTTAAGTTCGAGGCTTGAAGCTTTCTTT	CASSLSSRLEAFF
NA	TRBJ2-2	NA	TRBV6-5	TGTGCCAGCACCCCACTCGGAAGGGGCGGGGAGCTGTTTTTT	CASTPLGRGGELFF
TRBD1	TRBJ1-1	NA	TRBV11-2	TGTGCCAGCAGCTTATTAGGACAGGCGTGGGAAGCTTTCTTT	CASSLLGQAWEAFF
TRBD2	TRBJ2-1	NA	TRBV25-1	TGTGCCAGCAAAGTCGGCGGGGGGCCGTACAATGAGCAGTTCTTC	CASKVGGGPYNEQFF
NA	TRBJ1-1	NA	TRBV6-5	TGTGCCAGCATTCTGGAGGGAAGGACTGAAGCTTTCTTT	CASILEGRTEAFF
NA	TRBJ1-2	NA	TRBV6-1	TGTGCCAGCAGTGAAGTTGAATTCGGGGCGGGAGGCTACACCTTC	CASSEVEFGAGGYTF
NA	TRBJ2-1	NA	TRBV12-5	TGTGCTAGTGGTTTGACGCAGGTTCACAATGAGCAGTTCTTC	CASGLTQVHNEQFF
TRBD1	TRBJ1-2	NA	TRBV6-5	TGTGCCAGCACCAAGGGGGCTGCCTATGGCTACACCTTC	CASTKGAAYGYTF
TRBD2	TRBJ2-3	NA	TRBV7-2	TGTGCCAGCAGCTTGTCCCGGACTAGCGGGAGTTCAGATACGCAGTATTTT	CASSLSRTSGSSDTQYF
NA	TRBJ1-2	few	TRBV5-1	TGCGCCAGCAGCTTGGACAGATATGGCTACACCTTC	CASSLDRYGYTF
NA	TRBJ1-4	NA	TRBV11-2	TGTGCCAGCAGCTTAGTGGGGGGAACAGGGGAAAAACTGTTTTTT	CASSLVGGTGEKLFF
NA	TRBJ1-1	once	TRBV6-5	TGTGCCAGCAGGGTTCGGGGTTTCATGAACACTGAAGCTTTCTTT	CASRVRGFMNTEAFF
TRBD1	TRBJ1-6	NA	TRBV27	TGTGCCAGCAGACGGACAGGGGGCTCCTATAATTCACCCCTCCACTTT	CASRRTGGSYNSPLHF
TRBD1	TRBJ1-2	NA	TRBV7-2	TGTGCCAGCAGCTTAGGGACAGGGGTCACTAACTATGGCTACACCTTC	CASSLGTGVTNYGYTF